The 25 T cell receptor beta chains given below trace back to one sample, sequenced in a study of shared clonotypes between healthy human individuals. Clones were sequenced by immunoSEQ multiplex PCR, and TCRdb holds only the in-frame ones, with some missing. The sample shows about 730,000 clones, around 77% of them seen only once. The specimen sequenced was memory CD4+ T cells sorted from blood. The sample's subset: CD45RA-negative fraction. The source is a woman aged 25 to 39 in good health.

This chain joins TRBV7-9 and TRBJ1-4, with D hard to call. The germline V and J ends were trimmed by 1 base and 3 bases, with 6 bases remaining between them. The germline gives CDR1 SEHNR, CDR2 FQNEAQ (reference sequence). The CDR3 runs to 14 residues. Here the CDR3 reads CASSLGASNEKLFF. CDR3 nucleotides: TGTGCCAGCAGCTTAGGGGCATCTAATGAAAAACTGTTTTTT.

The chain carries TRBV19 and TRBJ2-6; D may be TRBD2 (6 bases). Trimming took 7 bases from V and 3 from J, leaving 10 bases between them. CDR1 is LNHDA, CDR2 SQIVND, per germline (reference sequence). This CDR3 contains 14 residues. CDR3 sequence: CASKSGVGANVLTF. The CDR3 region has the DNA TGTGCCAGTAAATCGGGGGTTGGGGCCAACGTCCTGACTTTC.

The chain combines TRBV28 with TRBJ2-7; the D is unclear. CDR1 and CDR2 (germline): MDHEN, SYDVKM. This CDR3 region has 14 residues. Between the trimmed V and J ends, which lost 1 base and 2 bases, there was a span of 9 bases. CDR3 DNA: TGTGCCAGCAGTTTATCGGGTGTCACCTACGAGCAGTACTTC. Its protein product is CASSLSGVTYEQYF.

This clone showed up just a few times. The genes are TRBV25-1 and TRBJ2-3; 8 bases map to TRBD1. The CDR3 runs to 18 residues. Unmatched junction bases numbered 17, after V lost 5 bases and J lost 4 bases. Germline assignment: CDR1 MGHDK and CDR2 SYGVNS. The CDR3 DNA sequence: TGTGCCAGCAGTACAATACCCCCCAAGACAGGGGCCGCAGATACGCAGTATTTT. This codes for CASSTIPPKTGAADTQYF.

This clone turned up a few times. The chain is built from TRBV7-2 and TRBJ1-1, with D hard to call. The V and J ends lost 8 bases and 3 bases respectively, with 13 bases between them. Germline CDR1 SGHTA, CDR2 FQGNSA. The CDR3 loop spans 13 amino acids. The CDR3 coding sequence is TGTGCCAGCGGAGGGCAACGGGACACTGAAGCTTTCTTT. It translates to CASGGQRDTEAFF.

The chain combines TRBV28 with TRBJ2-1, with TRBD1 matching 9 bases. Germline lookup yields CDR1 MDHEN and CDR2 SYDVKM. Germline trimming cut 5 bases from V and 3 bases from J; bases unmatched to any gene: 8. The CDR3 has 16 residues. The CDR3 is CASSPPGQGFYNEQFF. The CDR3, as DNA: TGTGCCAGCAGTCCCCCGGGACAGGGTTTCTACAATGAGCAGTTCTTC.

About this clone: This same CDR3 is encoded by further DNA sequences in the sample. The chain couples TRBV7-2 to TRBJ2-5, with a tentative D call TRBD2 (5 bases). The length of the CDR3 is 13 residues. The V gene lost 4 bases and the J gene lost 2 bases, with 8 bases spanning the gap. Germline loops: CDR1 SGHTA, CDR2 FQGNSA. CDR3 sequence (DNA): TGTGCCAGCAGCTCTGGACTGCAAGAGACCCAGTACTTC. It encodes CASSSGLQETQYF.

The genes are TRBV20-1 and TRBJ2-1; 7 nucleotides agree with TRBD2. CDR3 length: 11 residues. With 5 bases clipped from V and 9 bases from J, the junction kept 4 bases outside the gene matches. Germline V gene lookup returns CDR1 DFQATT and CDR2 SNEGSKA (reference sequence). The chain's CDR3 is CSARLAIEQFF. The CDR3 region has the DNA TGCAGTGCTCGACTAGCTATTGAGCAGTTCTTC.

The chain recombines TRBV28 with TRBJ2-2; the D gene is possibly TRBD2 (6 bases). Germline V gene lookup returns CDR1 MDHEN and CDR2 SYDVKM. Between the trimmed V and J ends, which lost 6 bases and 7 bases, there was a span of 18 bases. The CDR3 sequence is 15 residues long. The CDR3: CASSLTGRWNGELFF. CDR3 nucleotides: TGTGCCAGCAGCCTAACCGGGAGATGGAACGGGGAGCTGTTTTTT.

This chain connects TRBV9 to TRBJ2-2; maybe TRBD1 (5 bases). The V gene's germline CDR1 is SGDLS and CDR2 YYNGEE. The CDR3 has 16 amino acids. Trimming cost V 2 bases and J 6 bases, with 17 bases left between them. The CDR3 DNA reads as TGTGCCAGCAGCGTTCAGGGTAGTAATGACGCCGGGGAGCTGTTTTTT. This sequence encodes CASSVQGSNDAGELFF.

This clone was detected a few times. The chain carries TRBV10-3 and TRBJ2-1, with D perhaps TRBD1 (5 bases). The CDR3 runs 11 residues. V lost 5 bases, J lost 7 bases, and 6 bases lay in between. Per germline, CDR1 ENHRY and CDR2 SYGVKD. This chain's CDR3 is CAISQGNEQFF. Here the CDR3 DNA reads TGTGCCATCAGTCAGGGTAATGAGCAGTTCTTC.

V gene TRBV30 combines with J gene TRBJ2-2; 14 positions match TRBD2. CDR1 is GTSNPN and CDR2 is SVGIG in the germline V gene (reference sequence). V lost 1 base, J lost 0 bases, and 4 bases stayed unmatched. The CDR3 is 18 residues long. Here the CDR3 reads CAWSGGTSGSANTGELFF. DNA for the CDR3: TGTGCCTGGAGTGGAGGGACTAGCGGGAGCGCGAACACCGGGGAGCTGTTTTTT.

The genes are TRBV7-3 and TRBJ2-3; maybe TRBD2 (6 bases). Germline lookup yields CDR1 SGHTA and CDR2 FQGTGA. Trimming removed 5 bases from V and 2 bases from J, with 14 bases in between. This CDR3 contains 15 residues. The CDR3 is CASSPQAGLTDTQYF. The CDR3 region has the DNA TGTGCCAGCAGCCCCCAAGCGGGTCTCACAGATACGCAGTATTTT.

The chain is built from TRBV28 and TRBJ2-3; 12 bases fit TRBD2. Trimming took 0 bases from V and 2 from J; bases not matched to a gene: 9. The germline V gene encodes CDR1 MDHEN and CDR2 SYDVKM. This CDR3 is 19 amino acids long. Written as DNA, the CDR3 is TGTGCCAGCAGTTTATGGAACGAACTAGCGGGGGGATACACAGATACGCAGTATTTT. This codes for CASSLWNELAGGYTDTQYF.

The chain employs TRBV5-1 and TRBJ2-2; D might be TRBD1 (5 bases). The germline V and J ends were trimmed by 9 bases and 4 bases, with 10 bases remaining between them. Germline V gene sequence: CDR1 SGHRS, CDR2 YFSETQ. CDR3 length equals 12 residues. DNA for the CDR3: TGCGCCACCCGAGACAGCACCGGGGAGCTGTTTTTT. It is translated as CATRDSTGELFF.

A few counts support this clone. The chain recombines TRBV28 with TRBJ2-3; D gene uncertain. In germline, CDR1 is MDHEN, CDR2 SYDVKM. Trimming stripped 4 bases from V and 2 bases from J, with 13 bases between. The CDR3 runs 15 residues. CDR3 region: CASSSELPTTDTQYF. The DNA of the CDR3 is TGTGCCAGCAGTTCCGAGCTCCCCACCACAGATACGCAGTATTTT.

The V call is TRBV7-2, the J call TRBJ2-5, with TRBD2 matching over 7 bases. The DNA end favors TRBJ2-7, so the J call may be wrong. The CDR3 contains 13 residues. Germline assignment: CDR1 SGHTA and CDR2 FQGNSA. CDR3 coding DNA: TGTGCCAGCAGCTTCCAGCGGGGCTACGAGCAGTACTTC. As protein: CASSFQRGYEQYF.

This rearrangement joins TRBV7-9 to TRBJ2-3; 9 bases are a match to TRBD2. The CDR3 length is 14 residues. The V gene end was trimmed by 7 bases and the J gene end by 3 bases; junction bases not matched to a gene: 5. Germline loops: CDR1 SEHNR, CDR2 FQNEAQ (reference sequence). CDR3 DNA sequence: TGTGCCAGCAAACCCGCGGGAGGGACAGATACGCAGTATTTT. Translation gives CASKPAGGTDTQYF. The full variable domain, completed using reference TRBV7-9 and TRBJ2-3, is DTGVSQNPRHKITKRGQNVTFRCDPISEHNRLYWYRQTLGQGPEFLTYFQNEAQLEKSRLLSDRFSAERPKGSFSTLEIQRTEQGDSAMYLCASKPAGGTDTQYFGPGTRLTVL.

This chain links TRBV28 with TRBJ1-5; D is uncertain. Between the trimmed V and J ends, which lost 7 bases and 1 base, there was a span of 8 bases. From germline, CDR1 is MDHEN and CDR2 SYDVKM. This CDR3 is 13 amino acids long. The CDR3 DNA is TGTGCCAGCAAACCGGGGAGCAATCAGCCCCAGCATTTT. Translated, it gives CASKPGSNQPQHF.

This clone came up a few times. The rearrangement links TRBV6-1 to TRBJ1-2; TRBD1 agrees at 7 bases. J lost 8 bases, V lost 6 bases, and 9 bases had no gene match. This CDR3 has 13 residues. Germline V gene data show CDR1 as MNHNS and CDR2 as SASEGT. The CDR3 bases are TGTGCCAGCAGCAGAGACAGGGCGACAGGCTACACCTTC. Its protein product is CASSRDRATGYTF.

This chain uses TRBV5-1 with TRBJ2-5, with a weak D call TRBD1 (6 bases). CDR1 and CDR2 from the germline V gene are SGHRS and YFSETQ. The CDR3 contains 14 residues. The V gene lost 5 bases and the J gene lost 0 bases, with 11 bases spanning the gap. The CDR3 protein is CASSWAGDQETQYF. Here the CDR3 DNA reads TGCGCCAGCAGTTGGGCAGGGGACCAAGAGACCCAGTACTTC. Drawing the rest from reference TRBV5-1 and TRBJ2-5, the complete variable domain is KAGVTQTPRYLIKTRGQQVTLSCSPISGHRSVSWYQQTPGQGLQFLFEYFSETQRNKGNFPGRFSGRQFSNSRSEMNVSTLELGDSALYLCASSWAGDQETQYFGPGTRLLVL.

The V and J genes are TRBV6-5 and TRBJ2-3; D is possibly TRBD2 (5 bases). CDR3 length: 16 amino acids. Germline CDR1 is MNHEY and CDR2 is SVGAGI. V shed 2 bases and J shed 0 bases, with 12 bases lying between them. In DNA, the CDR3 is TGTGCCAGCAGTTACGCGGGCGGCTCTAGCACAGATACGCAGTATTTT. As protein: CASSYAGGSSTDTQYF.

This clone appeared a single time. J is TRBJ2-7 and V is TRBV19, with D perhaps matching TRBD1 (6 bases). Germline lookup yields CDR1 LNHDA and CDR2 SQIVND (reference sequence). V lost 4 bases, J lost 4 bases, and 11 bases lay in between. The CDR3 contains 13 residues. CDR3 loop: CASSKTRGYEQYF. The DNA of the CDR3 is TGTGCCAGTAGTAAAACCAGGGGATACGAGCAGTACTTC. Supplemented by reference TRBV19 and TRBJ2-7, the full variable domain reads DGGITQSPKYLFRKEGQNVTLSCEQNLNHDAMYWYRQDPGQGLRLIYYSQIVNDFQKGDIAEGYSVSREKKESFPLTVTSAQKNPTAFYLCASSKTRGYEQYFGPGTRLTVT.

Here the CDR3 reads CSVGKPSGNNEQFF. As DNA, the CDR3 is TGCAGCGTTGGTAAGCCTAGCGGGAATAATGAGCAGTTCTTC. This sequence joins TRBV29-1 and TRBJ2-1, with 9 nucleotides matching TRBD2. The CDR3 covers 14 residues. Looked up from germline, CDR1 is SQVTM and CDR2 is ANQGSEA. V lost 4 bases to trimming and J lost 7 bases; unmatched junction nucleotides: 8.

With respect to this clone: The same CDR3 also results from other DNA sequences found in this sample. The CDR3 nucleotides are TGTGCCAGCAGCTTGGGGGGCCCCTATGGCTACACCTTC. This codes for CASSLGGPYGYTF. V is TRBV5-4 and J is TRBJ1-2, with a possible D match to TRBD1 (5 bases). The CDR3 spans 13 residues. CDR1 is SGHNT and CDR2 is YYREEE in the germline V gene (reference sequence). The V end was cut by 0 bases, the J end by 4 bases, with 7 bases between.